The 20 T cell receptor beta chains given below trace back to one sample, sequenced in a study of Ad26.COV2.S vaccination and SARS-CoV-2 variants. Profiling relied on immunoSEQ multiplex PCR, and the TCRdb table lists in-frame clones only, not all of them. The sample consists of fewer than 500,000 clones, less than 95% of them appearing once. Treatment described: 15 to 20 received Ad26.COV2.S at low or high dose, single or two shots; about 5 received placebo; per-sample allocation not given. Sampling was performed 63 days after the first vaccine or placebo injection. Source: peripheral blood, taken in a trial of Ad26.COV2.S vaccine versus placebo. All receptors come from a person between 18 and 59 years old who received the Ad26.COV2.S COVID-19 vaccine or a placebo.

V usage is TRBV3-1 (or the pseudogene TRBV3-2) and J usage is TRBJ2-1, with 11 bases fitting TRBD2. The CDR3 has 18 residues. Germline V lookup: CDR1 LGHDT, CDR2 YNNKEL (reference sequence). The V and J ends lost 2 bases and 2 bases, in that order; junction bases with no gene match: 8. The CDR3 spells CASSQKVPGLAAYNEQFF. For the CDR3, the DNA is TGTGCCAGCAGCCAAAAAGTCCCGGGACTAGCGGCCTACAATGAGCAGTTCTTC.

The rearrangement uses TRBV6-1 and TRBJ2-5, with 7 bases lining up with TRBD2. This CDR3 is built from 15 residues. V was clipped by 2 bases and J by 6 bases; unmatched bases: 9. CDR1 and CDR2 (germline): MNHNS, SASEGT. CDR3 loop: CASSESAGVWKTQYF. The CDR3 coding sequence is TGTGCCAGCAGTGAATCGGCGGGAGTCTGGAAGACCCAGTACTTC.

The chain employs TRBV3-1 (or the pseudogene TRBV3-2) and TRBJ1-5, with D perhaps TRBD1 (6 bases). CDR1 and CDR2 from the germline V gene are LGHDT and YNNKEL (reference sequence). V was trimmed by 4 bases and J by 0 bases, leaving 10 bases between them. The CDR3 covers 15 residues. The CDR3 is CASSRGGNSNQPQHF. In nucleotides, the CDR3 is TGTGCCAGCAGCCGAGGGGGGAATAGCAATCAGCCCCAGCATTTT.

V is TRBV19 and J is TRBJ2-4; TRBD2 aligns across 7 bases. The germline gives CDR1 LNHDA, CDR2 SQIVND (reference sequence). J was trimmed by 1 base and V by 3 bases; bases with no gene match: 15. There are 19 residues in the CDR3. The CDR3 sequence: CASSILTPSGGGAKNIQYF. In DNA, the CDR3 is TGTGCCAGTAGTATCCTCACTCCTAGCGGTGGGGGGGCCAAAAACATTCAGTACTTC.

The J gene is TRBJ1-5, the V gene TRBV24-1; 7 positions agree with TRBD1. The CDR3 sequence is 16 residues long. Germline V gene data show CDR1 as KGHDR and CDR2 as SFDVKD. Trimming removed 3 bases from V and 2 bases from J; junction bases left unmatched: 6. The CDR3 loop is CATSDPNRGGNQPQHF. The DNA of the CDR3 is TGTGCCACCAGTGATCCTAACAGGGGTGGCAATCAGCCCCAGCATTTT.

The genes are TRBV21-1 and TRBJ2-4; whether TRBD2, the table's D call, matches the DNA was not checked. TRBV21-1 is tagged as a pseudogene. The CDR3 spans 16 residues. The CDR3 nucleotides read TGTGCCAGCACCACTATAGCGGAAGTAGCCAAAAACATTCAGTACTTC. It encodes CASTTIAEVAKNIQYF.

The chain uses TRBV15 and TRBJ2-7; D call uncertain. CDR1 LNHNV and CDR2 YYDKDF come from the germline V gene (reference sequence). The CDR3 loop spans 14 amino acids. Trimming pared 0 bases from V and 3 bases from J, leaving 9 bases between. As DNA, the CDR3 is TGTGCCACCAGCAGAGACGTGGATAACTACGAGCAGTACTTC. Residues: CATSRDVDNYEQYF.

This chain uses TRBV7-3 with TRBJ2-5, with 10 bases matching TRBD1. Germline V gives CDR1 SGHTA, CDR2 FQGTGA. V trimming: 6 bases; J trimming: 3 bases; junction bases outside the gene matches: 7. The CDR3 sequence is 15 residues long. The CDR3 DNA reads as TGTGCCAGCAGTCGTATGGGGACAGGGGAAGAGACCCAGTACTTC. The encoded protein is CASSRMGTGEETQYF.

The chain has TRBV2 and TRBJ2-7; 10 bases align to TRBD2. The CDR3 runs 15 residues. CDR1 SNHLY and CDR2 FYNNEI come from the germline V gene. J was trimmed by 3 bases and V by 1 base; bases with no gene match: 3. CDR3 coding DNA: TGTGCCAGCAGTGAAGACGAGCGGGAGGGCTACGAGCAGTACTTC. It translates to CASSEDEREGYEQYF.

V gene TRBV27 combines with J gene TRBJ2-1, with D possibly called TRBD1 or TRBD2 (6 bases each). The length of the CDR3 is 14 residues. Deletions cut 0 bases from V and 11 bases from J, with 14 bases between. Per germline, CDR1 MNHEY and CDR2 SMNVEV (reference sequence). Here the CDR3 reads CASSLSGGLAQQFF. The CDR3 DNA sequence: TGTGCCAGCAGTTTATCAGGGGGACTCGCGCAGCAGTTCTTC.

The table lists this clone with a few counts. V and J are TRBV29-1 and TRBJ1-2, with 8 bases that match TRBD1. Germline-derived CDR1 and CDR2 are SQVTM and ANQGSEA. The CDR3 loop spans 12 amino acids. Trimming at V came to 3 bases and at J to 7 bases, leaving 4 bases not matched to a gene. The DNA for the CDR3 is TGCAGCGTTGATCAGGGGGCCGGTGGCTACACCTTC. Protein product: CSVDQGAGGYTF.

The J gene is TRBJ2-5, the V gene TRBV5-6, with D tentatively TRBD1 (6 bases). The CDR3 consists of 16 residues. Germline assignment: CDR1 SGHDT and CDR2 YYEEEE. V lost 3 bases and J lost 5, with 20 bases in between. CDR3 coding DNA: TGTGCCAGCAGCTCGCCGGGACAAAGGTCGGGGGAGACCCAGTACTTC. Translated, it gives CASSSPGQRSGETQYF.

V is TRBV28 and J is TRBJ1-1; unclear D gene. Germline CDR1 and CDR2: MDHEN and SYDVKM. V gave up 3 bases and J gave up 1 base, with 12 bases separating them. This CDR3 comprises 15 residues. The CDR3 bases are TGTGCCAGCAGTTTTGTTGGGTTTCAGAACACTGAAGCTTTCTTT. This sequence encodes CASSFVGFQNTEAFF.

This chain connects TRBV5-1 to TRBJ2-1, with 11 bases identical to TRBD2. After removal of 4 bases from V and 4 bases from J, the junction contained 10 bases not matched to a gene. CDR3 length: 17 amino acids. Germline V gene data show CDR1 as SGHRS and CDR2 as YFSETQ. Here the CDR3 reads CASSGTSGSLKYNEQFF. CDR3 DNA sequence: TGCGCCAGCAGCGGAACTAGCGGGAGTCTTAAGTACAATGAGCAGTTCTTC.

The chain is built from TRBV5-6 and TRBJ2-7, with 13 bases lining up with TRBD2. CDR1 and CDR2 from the germline V gene are SGHDT and YYEEEE. V lost 0 bases to trimming and J lost 4 bases; unmatched junction nucleotides: 10. CDR3 length equals 18 residues. Here the CDR3 DNA reads TGTGCCAGCAGCTTGGGGGTAGGTCGGACTAGCGGGAGATACGAGCAGTACTTC. The encoded protein is CASSLGVGRTSGRYEQYF.

V and J are TRBV2 and TRBJ1-5; 11 bases line up with TRBD1. CDR3 size: 15 residues. Germline lookup yields CDR1 SNHLY and CDR2 FYNNEI. With V trimmed by 5 bases and J by 3 bases, 3 bases remained unmatched. The CDR3 reads CASSPGQGDNQPQHF. The CDR3, as DNA: TGTGCCAGCAGTCCGGGACAGGGGGACAATCAGCCCCAGCATTTT.

The CDR3 bases are TGTGCCAGCAGTTACTGGGGGACTAGCGGGAAAGAGACCCAGTACTTC. Protein sequence: CASSYWGTSGKETQYF. The V gene is TRBV6-2 or TRBV6-3, the J gene TRBJ2-5; TRBD2 aligns across 13 bases. V gave up 1 base and J gave up 3 bases; unmatched junction bases: 2. The CDR3 runs to 16 residues. The germline V gene has CDR1 MNHEY and CDR2 SVGEGT.

The chain employs TRBV21-1 and TRBJ1-6; no check of the table's D call, TRBD1, against the DNA was made. TRBV21-1 is labeled a pseudogene. This CDR3 region has 21 residues. The DNA for the CDR3 is TGTGCCAGCAGCAAATCTGGGGACAGGGGGAAGAATAACTCCTATAATTCACCCCTCCACTTT. Translation: CASSKSGDRGKNNSYNSPLHF.

This chain joins TRBV29-1 and TRBJ2-1, with D possibly being TRBD1 (8 bases). The V gene's germline CDR1 is SQVTM and CDR2 ANQGSEA. There are 14 residues in the CDR3. The CDR3 spells CGTNFGTGLNEQFF. The DNA for the CDR3 is TGCGGGACTAACTTCGGGACAGGTCTAAATGAGCAGTTCTTC.

This clone was detected once. This rearrangement joins TRBV24-1 to TRBJ2-2; 12 bases match TRBD1. CDR3 length: 18 amino acids. V shed 4 bases, J shed 4 bases, and the junction held 9 bases outside the gene matches. Germline V gene lookup returns CDR1 KGHDR and CDR2 SFDVKD. The CDR3 nucleotides read TGTGCCACCAGTGACTCCTTCGGGACAGGGGGCCTCACCGGGGAGCTGTTTTTT. It codes for CATSDSFGTGGLTGELFF.